What follows are 28 T cell receptor beta chains derived from one specimen sequenced in a study of Graves' ophthalmopathy and Graves' hyperthyroidism. Scientists amplified the TCR beta CDR3 regions from RNA transcripts. After a first-round RT-PCR with HTBI primers, a second-round multiplex PCR was run. TCRdb re-called the multiplex PCR reads through MiXCR, storing one row per CDR3 protein. The sample holds 23,000 or so distinct CDR3 sequences, approximately 48% seen once. Sequenced: peripheral blood. The receptors here all came from an adult woman with stable Graves' hyperthyroidism.

Turning to this clonotype: An end of the junction differs from the germline gene, which may be a read error. DNA of the CDR3: TGTGCCAGCAGTGCCTCGGGGGGGGGAGGAAACACCATATACTTT. As protein: CASSASGGGGNTIYF. This chain connects TRBV10-2 to TRBJ1-3; maybe TRBD1 (5 bases). Germline V gene data show CDR1 as WSHSY and CDR2 as SAAADI. The CDR3 runs to 15 residues.

This clonotype showed up just a few times. This sequence joins TRBV2 and TRBJ2-5; D gene ambiguous. Germline CDR1 SNHLY, CDR2 FYNNEI. The CDR3 contains 13 residues. V lost 2 bases and J 1 base, leaving 5 bases between the germline ends. The CDR3, as DNA: TGTGCCAGCAGTGAATCGCTCCAAGAGACCCAGTACTTC. It codes for CASSESLQETQYF.

The chain employs TRBV20-1 and TRBJ2-7; no definite D call. Per germline, CDR1 DFQATT and CDR2 SNEGSKA (reference sequence). CDR3 length: 12 residues. DNA for the CDR3: TGCAGAGTAACTACCGTAGCAAACGAGCAGTACTTC. Translation: CRVTTVANEQYF.

This clonotype occurred many times. This chain joins TRBV12-3 or TRBV12-4 and TRBJ2-7; TRBD1 agrees at 8 bases. The CDR3 is 16 residues long. The V segment lost 3 bases and the J segment 2 bases; nucleotides outside the gene matches: 9. DNA for the CDR3: TGTGCCAGCAGTTTTCCTGCCGGGACAGGCCCCTACGAGCAGTACTTC. Amino acids: CASSFPAGTGPYEQYF.

CDR3 sequence: CASSLWTGRETQYF. For the CDR3, the DNA is TGTGCCAGCAGCCTCTGGACAGGGAGGGAGACCCAGTACTTC. This chain connects TRBV11-2 to TRBJ2-5, with 8 bases matching TRBD1. The length of the CDR3 is 14 residues. Trimming removed 5 bases from V and 5 bases from J; junction bases left unmatched: 7. Looked up from germline, CDR1 is SGHAT and CDR2 is FQNNGV.

The sample holds many counts of this clonotype. The V gene is TRBV12-3 or TRBV12-4, the J gene TRBJ1-4; weak D call: TRBD1 (5 bases). The CDR3 has 14 amino acids. V gave up 6 bases and J gave up 4 bases, with 12 bases separating them. The CDR3 sequence is CASRAGPLNEKLFF. The DNA for the CDR3 is TGTGCCAGCAGGGCAGGGCCTCTTAATGAAAAACTGTTTTTT.

A note on this clonotype: The DNA is left out, because the CDR3 cannot be placed on it with certainty; the CDR3 is given as TCRdb lists it. This sequence joins TRBV19 and TRBJ1-1; TRBD1 is the table's D call and was not checked against the DNA. Germline CDR1 LNHDA, CDR2 SQIVND (reference sequence). The CDR3 is 22 amino acids in total, end residues counted. CDR3 amino acids: CATGGGLWELFFGQGGNTEAFF.

By proportion, this clonotype is medium-sized. The chain joins TRBV9 to TRBJ2-7, with unresolved D. The V gene lost 0 bases and the J gene lost 2 bases, with 9 bases spanning the gap. CDR1 and CDR2 from the germline V gene are SGDLS and YYNGEE. The length of the CDR3 is 14 residues. CDR3 sequence (DNA): TGTGCCAGCAGCGTAGCTCCGGGTACCTACGAGCAGTACTTC. Amino acid sequence: CASSVAPGTYEQYF.

The chain carries TRBV6-1 and TRBJ2-7, with unresolved D. CDR1 MNHNS and CDR2 SASEGT come from the germline V gene. CDR3 length: 12 residues. Trimming cost V 2 bases and J 7 bases, with 9 bases left between them. CDR3 nucleotides: TGTGCCAGCAGTGAAATGAGTCTGGAGCAGTACTTC. Translated: CASSEMSLEQYF.

This clonotype was detected many times. This rearrangement joins TRBV11-2 to TRBJ1-1; D uncertain. The V end was cut by 2 bases, the J end by 0 bases, with 7 bases between. Germline V gives CDR1 SGHAT, CDR2 FQNNGV. The CDR3 extends over 14 amino acids. The CDR3 here is CASSLLQLNTEAFF. CDR3 nucleotide sequence: TGTGCCAGCAGCTTACTACAACTGAACACTGAAGCTTTCTTT.

The rearrangement joins TRBV19 to TRBJ2-7; D ambiguous. V was cut by 4 bases and J by 4 bases, with 8 bases left in between. The CDR3 length is 12 residues. From germline, CDR1 is LNHDA and CDR2 SQIVND (reference sequence). CDR3 bases: TGTGCCAGTAGTAGCCCTCGATACGAGCAGTACTTC. Protein sequence: CASSSPRYEQYF. Combining the CDR3 with reference TRBV19 and TRBJ2-7 gives the whole variable domain DGGITQSPKYLFRKEGQNVTLSCEQNLNHDAMYWYRQDPGQGLRLIYYSQIVNDFQKGDIAEGYSVSREKKESFPLTVTSAQKNPTAFYLCASSSPRYEQYFGPGTRLTVT.

The genes are TRBV20-1 and TRBJ1-5, with TRBD1 identical over 10 bases. Germline V CDR1 and CDR2: DFQATT, SNEGSKA (reference sequence). The CDR3 contains 16 residues. Trimming at V came to 6 bases and at J to 5 bases, leaving 13 bases not matched to a gene. The CDR3 nucleotides read TGCAGTGCACTTAAGGGACAGGGGAGGGGGGATCAGCCCCAGCATTTT. Its translation is CSALKGQGRGDQPQHF.

About this clonotype itself: At one end, the junction sequence differs from germline, possibly due to a read error. The chain links TRBV7-2 to TRBJ2-7; 13 bases are shared with TRBD2. Germline-derived CDR1 and CDR2 are SGHTA and FQGNSA. This CDR3 is 16 amino acids long. The CDR3 DNA follows: TGCGCCAGCAGTTACGGGACTAGCGGGACCTCCTACGAGCAGTACTTC. This sequence encodes CASSYGTSGTSYEQYF.

By frequency in the sample, this clonotype is medium-sized. The CDR3 spells CASSLASSGTGELFF. DNA of the CDR3: TGTGCCAGCAGCTTAGCGTCTAGTGGCACCGGGGAGCTGTTTTTT. The chain links TRBV7-8 to TRBJ2-2, with no clear D. The length of the CDR3 is 15 residues. V was cut by 0 bases and J by 4 bases, with 9 bases left in between. Looked up from germline, CDR1 is SGHVS and CDR2 is FQNEAQ.

This clonotype was seen at least ten times. The gene calls are TRBV27 and TRBJ1-2, with D uncertain. Germline CDR1 is MNHEY and CDR2 is SMNVEV (reference sequence). The CDR3 spans 13 residues. V lost 3 bases to trimming and J lost 1 base, with 6 bases between them. The CDR3 DNA reads TGTGCCAGCAGTTTCAGCAGTAACTATGGCTACACCTTC. Protein sequence: CASSFSSNYGYTF.

This clonotype came up many times. This rearrangement joins TRBV11-2 to TRBJ1-3, with D unresolved. The CDR3 runs 17 residues. Germline-derived CDR1 and CDR2 are SGHAT and FQNNGV. Trimming pared 3 bases from V and 0 bases from J, leaving 15 bases between. CDR3 nucleotides: TGTGCCAGCAGCTTGGGCAGCTGGACCAGCTCTGGAAACACCATATATTTT. Protein: CASSLGSWTSSGNTIYF. The variable domain in full, with the rest retrieved from reference TRBV11-2 and TRBJ1-3, is EAGVAQSPRYKIIEKRQSVAFWCNPISGHATLYWYQQILGQGPKLLIQFQNNGVVDDSQLPKDRFSAERLKGVDSTLKIQPAKLEDSAVYLCASSLGSWTSSGNTIYFGEGSWLTVV.

The V and J genes are TRBV19 and TRBJ2-2; no clear D. The CDR3 covers 10 residues. V was cut by 3 bases and J by 7 bases, with 0 bases left in between. Germline V lookup: CDR1 LNHDA, CDR2 SQIVND (reference sequence). For the CDR3, the DNA is TGTGCCAGTAGTATCGGGGAGCTGTTTTTT. It yields the protein CASSIGELFF.

This clonotype was seen ten or more times. The chain joins TRBV6-1 to TRBJ1-1, with no clear D. Deletions cut 4 bases from V and 1 base from J, with 13 bases between. Germline V gives CDR1 MNHNS, CDR2 SASEGT. There are 15 residues in the CDR3. The CDR3 bases are TGTGCCAGCAGTGTTTCTCACGGTACGAACACTGAAGCTTTCTTT. Translation: CASSVSHGTNTEAFF.

A word on this clonotype: A junction end diverges from the germline sequence, so it may reflect a read error. The chain recombines TRBV12-5 with TRBJ1-4, with TRBD1 identical over 7 bases. Germline V gene data show CDR1 as LGHNT and CDR2 as FRNRAP. This CDR3 is 14 amino acids long. The CDR3 DNA follows: TGTGCCAGTGAGCGGGGGGCGCAGGGGGAAAGACTGTTTTTT. Protein product: CASERGAQGERLFF.

This clonotype was seen just once. This may be a read error: a much more frequent sequence differs by one nucleotide. The chain is built from TRBV18 and TRBJ1-1; a weak D match, TRBD1 (5 bases). V was cut by 3 bases and J by 0 bases, with 11 bases left in between. The germline CDR1 and CDR2 sequences are KGHSH and LQKENI. This CDR3 has 15 residues. The CDR3 region is CASSPRGLMNTEAFF. The DNA of the CDR3 is TGTGCCAGCTCACCCCGGGGACTGATGAACACTGAAGCTTTCTTT.

This chain links TRBV11-2 with TRBJ2-5; the D is unclear. Germline-derived CDR1 and CDR2 are SGHAT and FQNNGV. Trimming removed 3 bases from V and 5 bases from J, with 16 bases in between. The CDR3 loop spans 15 amino acids. The CDR3 coding sequence is TGTGCCAGCAGCTTTCCCCTGGTGGGTATGGAGACCCAGTACTTC. It encodes CASSFPLVGMETQYF.

This chain joins TRBV15 and TRBJ2-1, with TRBD2 as a possible D gene (6 bases). V lost 7 bases and J lost 9, with 22 bases in between. Germline V gene sequence: CDR1 LNHNV, CDR2 YYDKDF (reference sequence). The CDR3 sequence is 15 residues long. DNA of the CDR3: TGTGCCACCACTAGACTAGACAGCCAGAACACTGAGCAGTTCTTC. This codes for CATTRLDSQNTEQFF.

Worth noting for this clonotype: Mismatch with germline at one junction end may stem from a read error. The gene calls are TRBV6-1 and TRBJ2-1; 8 nucleotides agree with TRBD1. This CDR3 contains 14 residues. The germline gives CDR1 MNHNS, CDR2 SASEGT. DNA of the CDR3: TGTGCCAGCAGCATGGGACAGGTTTACACTGAGCAGTTCTTC. This encodes CASSMGQVYTEQFF.

Many counts were recorded for this clonotype. The chain is built from TRBV20-1 and TRBJ2-5; tentative D call: TRBD2 (6 bases). Germline V lookup: CDR1 DFQATT, CDR2 SNEGSKA (reference sequence). The CDR3 spans 15 residues. Trimming took 2 bases from V and 1 from J, leaving 14 bases between them. Here the CDR3 reads CSARSSSVLQETQYF. In DNA form, the CDR3 reads TGCAGTGCTAGAAGTTCTAGCGTTCTCCAAGAGACCCAGTACTTC.

In the case of this clonotype: No conserved phenylalanine or tryptophan ends this CDR3, so it is likely a read error. The chain links TRBV4-1 to TRBJ2-1, with 12 bases matching TRBD2. The CDR3 totals 16 residues. The germline CDR1 and CDR2 sequences are MGHRA and YSYEKL. The V segment lost 2 bases and the J segment 6 bases; nucleotides outside the gene matches: 5. The CDR3 DNA sequence: TGCGCCAGCAGCCAATCGACTAGCGGGAGTCTCAATGAGCAGTTCCTC. Its translation is CASSQSTSGSLNEQFL.

This clonotype came up many times. The chain recombines TRBV11-2 with TRBJ2-7; a weak D match, TRBD2 (6 bases). CDR3 length: 15 residues. The V gene's germline CDR1 is SGHAT and CDR2 FQNNGV. V lost 3 bases and J lost 0, with 12 bases in between. CDR3 residues: CASSLGLMSSYEQYF. The CDR3 coding sequence is TGTGCCAGCAGCTTGGGACTGATGAGCTCCTACGAGCAGTACTTC.

This clonotype was recorded at least ten times. V gene TRBV4-1 combines with J gene TRBJ1-2, with a possible D match to TRBD1 (6 bases). The ends were cut back, 6 bases at V and 5 bases at J, with 25 bases in the middle. This CDR3 comprises 17 residues. In germline, CDR1 is MGHRA, CDR2 YSYEKL. Written as DNA, the CDR3 is TGCGCCAGCAGGATGGAATACAGGGAGGGGGGATTGTATGGCTACACCTTC. Its translation: CASRMEYREGGLYGYTF.

The chain combines TRBV24-1 with TRBJ2-2, with D maybe TRBD2 (5 bases). Germline CDR1 KGHDR, CDR2 SFDVKD. The CDR3 consists of 12 residues. Trimming stripped 7 bases from V and 4 bases from J, with 6 bases between. CDR3 residues: CATRGATGELFF. The CDR3 coding sequence is TGTGCCACCAGGGGAGCCACCGGGGAGCTGTTTTTT.